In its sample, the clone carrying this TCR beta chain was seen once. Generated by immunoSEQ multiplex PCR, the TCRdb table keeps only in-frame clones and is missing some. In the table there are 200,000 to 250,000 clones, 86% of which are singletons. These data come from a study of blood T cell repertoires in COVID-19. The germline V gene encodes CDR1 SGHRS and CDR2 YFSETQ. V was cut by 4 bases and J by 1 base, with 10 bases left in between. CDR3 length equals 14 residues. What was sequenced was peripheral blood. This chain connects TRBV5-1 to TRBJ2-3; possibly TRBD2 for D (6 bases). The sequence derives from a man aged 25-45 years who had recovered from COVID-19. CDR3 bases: TGCGCCAGCAGCCTGGGGGAGGGCACAGATACGCAGTATTTT. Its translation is CASSLGEGTDTQYF.